The clone carrying this TCR beta chain was detected a few times. Original processing methods: Quantification of nucleated cells was approximated via reference gene primer amplification. The table came from immunoSEQ multiplex PCR; TCRdb's copy has only in-frame clones and leaves some out. V and J calls and clone size are those listed in that table; D and trimming were worked out from the DNA. This table holds around 170,000 clones, roughly 81% found once. CDR3 length equals 17 residues. Germline V CDR1 and CDR2: MDHEN, SYDVKM. V lost 3 bases, J lost 1 base, and 8 bases stayed unmatched. This sample is part of a study of blood T cell repertoires in COVID-19. Study information: T cells, B-cell-depleted T cells, or PBMCs provided the cDNA or gDNA that served as material.

Followed longitudinally, the Seattle patients had been enrolled during active infection. The chain links TRBV28 to TRBJ2-1; 8 nucleotides agree with TRBD2. Sequences were obtained from peripheral blood. The TCR was taken from an elderly woman with COVID-19, enrolled during active disease. The CDR3 bases are TGTGCCAGCAGTTTTCTAGCGGGCCTTCATTCCTACAATGAGCAGTTCTTC. This gives the protein CASSFLAGLHSYNEQFF.